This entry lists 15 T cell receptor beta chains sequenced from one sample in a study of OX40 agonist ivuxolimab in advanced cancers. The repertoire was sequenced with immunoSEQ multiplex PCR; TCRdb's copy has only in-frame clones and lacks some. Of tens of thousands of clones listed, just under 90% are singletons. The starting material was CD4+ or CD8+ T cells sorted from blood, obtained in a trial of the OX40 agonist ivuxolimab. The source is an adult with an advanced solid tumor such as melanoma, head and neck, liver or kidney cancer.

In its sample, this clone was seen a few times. The CDR3 loop reads CASSLDPSASYEQYF. Written as DNA, the CDR3 is TGCGCCAGCAGCTTGGACCCTAGCGCCTCCTACGAGCAGTACTTC. The chain links TRBV5-1 to TRBJ2-7; maybe TRBD2 (6 bases). The CDR3 consists of 15 residues. CDR1 SGHRS and CDR2 YFSETQ come from the germline V gene. V was clipped by 0 bases and J by 0 bases, with 10 bases between them.

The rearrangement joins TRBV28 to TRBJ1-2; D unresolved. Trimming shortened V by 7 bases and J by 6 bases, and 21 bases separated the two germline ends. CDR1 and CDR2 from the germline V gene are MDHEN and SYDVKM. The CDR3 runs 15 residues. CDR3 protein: CASTLRAVTRNGYTF. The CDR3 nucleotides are TGTGCCAGCACCCTGAGGGCGGTCACGAGGAATGGCTACACCTTC.

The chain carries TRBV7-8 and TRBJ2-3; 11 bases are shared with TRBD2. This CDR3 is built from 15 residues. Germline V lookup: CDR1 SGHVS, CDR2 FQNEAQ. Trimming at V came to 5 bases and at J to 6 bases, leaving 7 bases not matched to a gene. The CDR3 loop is CASSRLAGGLDTQYF. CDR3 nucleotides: TGTGCCAGCAGCCGGCTAGCGGGAGGATTGGATACGCAGTATTTT.

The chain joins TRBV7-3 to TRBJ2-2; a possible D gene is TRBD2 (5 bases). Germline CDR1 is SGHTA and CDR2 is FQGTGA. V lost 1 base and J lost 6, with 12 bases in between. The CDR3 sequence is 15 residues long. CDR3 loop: CASSLIGIGAGELFF. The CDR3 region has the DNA TGTGCCAGCAGCTTAATCGGGATAGGCGCCGGGGAGCTGTTTTTT.

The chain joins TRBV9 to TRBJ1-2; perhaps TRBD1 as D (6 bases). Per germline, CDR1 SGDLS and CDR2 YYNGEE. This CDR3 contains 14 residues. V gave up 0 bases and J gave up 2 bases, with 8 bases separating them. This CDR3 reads CASSVGQENYGYTF. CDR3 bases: TGTGCCAGCAGCGTAGGACAGGAGAACTATGGCTACACCTTC.

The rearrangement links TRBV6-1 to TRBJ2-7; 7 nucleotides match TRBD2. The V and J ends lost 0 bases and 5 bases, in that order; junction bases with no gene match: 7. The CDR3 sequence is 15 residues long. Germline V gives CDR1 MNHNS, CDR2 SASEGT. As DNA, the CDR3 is TGTGCCAGCAGTGAAGCGTTGGGGACTACGAACGAGCAGTACTTC. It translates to CASSEALGTTNEQYF.

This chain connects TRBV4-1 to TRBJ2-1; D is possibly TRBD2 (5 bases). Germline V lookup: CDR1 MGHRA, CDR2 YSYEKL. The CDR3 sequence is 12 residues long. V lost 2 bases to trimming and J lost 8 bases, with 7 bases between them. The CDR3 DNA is TGCGCCAGCAGCCAACGGGGTTATGAGCAGTTCTTC. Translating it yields CASSQRGYEQFF.

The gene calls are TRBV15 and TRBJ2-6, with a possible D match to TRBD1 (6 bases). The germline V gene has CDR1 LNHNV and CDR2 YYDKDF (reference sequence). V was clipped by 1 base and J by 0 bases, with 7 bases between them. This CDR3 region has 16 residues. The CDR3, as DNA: TGTGCCACCAGCAGAGCCAGGGGCTCTGGGGCCAACGTCCTGACTTTC. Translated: CATSRARGSGANVLTF. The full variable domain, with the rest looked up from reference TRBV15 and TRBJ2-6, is DAMVIQNPRYQVTQFGKPVTLSCSQTLNHNVMYWYQQKSSQAPKLLFHYYDKDFNNEADTPDNFQSRRPNTSFCFLDIRSPGLGDTAMYLCATSRARGSGANVLTFGAGSRLTVL.

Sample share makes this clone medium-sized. In DNA form, the CDR3 reads TGTGCCAGCAGCTGGGGACAGTACTCCTACGAGCAGTACTTC. Protein product: CASSWGQYSYEQYF. The V call is TRBV5-5, the J call TRBJ2-7, with TRBD1 matching 7 bases. V shed 3 bases and J 0 bases; nucleotides not matched to a gene: 3. The CDR3 is 14 residues long. Germline V gene data show CDR1 as SGHKS and CDR2 as YYEKEE (reference sequence).

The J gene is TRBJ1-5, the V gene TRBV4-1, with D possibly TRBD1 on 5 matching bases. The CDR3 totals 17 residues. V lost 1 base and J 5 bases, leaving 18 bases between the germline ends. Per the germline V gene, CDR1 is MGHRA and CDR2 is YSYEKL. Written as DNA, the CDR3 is TGCGCCAGCAGCCAAGCCGGTGGGGGACTGCACTATCAGCCCCAGCATTTT. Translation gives CASSQAGGGLHYQPQHF.

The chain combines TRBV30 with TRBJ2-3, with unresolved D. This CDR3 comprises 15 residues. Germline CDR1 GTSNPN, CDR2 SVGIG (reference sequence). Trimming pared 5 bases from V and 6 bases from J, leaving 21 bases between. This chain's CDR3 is CAWDTLGPLGDTQYF. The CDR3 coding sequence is TGTGCCTGGGACACACTTGGGCCCTTAGGGGATACGCAGTATTTT. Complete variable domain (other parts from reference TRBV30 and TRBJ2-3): SQTIHQWPATLVQPVGSPLSLECTVEGTSNPNLYWYRQAAGRGLQLLFYSVGIGQISSEVPQNLSASRPQDRQFILSSKKLLLSDSGFYLCAWDTLGPLGDTQYFGPGTRLTVL.

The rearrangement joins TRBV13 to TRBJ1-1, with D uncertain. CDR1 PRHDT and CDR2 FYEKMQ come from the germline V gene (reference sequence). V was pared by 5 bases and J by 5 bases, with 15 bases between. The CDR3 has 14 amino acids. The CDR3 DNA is TGTGCCAGCAGCGCGGACTGGGGAGGGACTGAAGCTTTCTTT. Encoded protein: CASSADWGGTEAFF.

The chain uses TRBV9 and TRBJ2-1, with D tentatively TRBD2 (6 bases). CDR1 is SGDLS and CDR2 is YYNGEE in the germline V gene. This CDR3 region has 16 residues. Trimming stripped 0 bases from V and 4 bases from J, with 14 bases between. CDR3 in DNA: TGTGCCAGCAGCGTAGCGTTTGCGGGACCTTACAATGAGCAGTTCTTC. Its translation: CASSVAFAGPYNEQFF.

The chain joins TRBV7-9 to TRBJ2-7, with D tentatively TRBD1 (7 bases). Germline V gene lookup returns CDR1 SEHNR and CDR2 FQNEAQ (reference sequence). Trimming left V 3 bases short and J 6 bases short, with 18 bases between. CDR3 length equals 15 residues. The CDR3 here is CASSFLVAEGAEQYF. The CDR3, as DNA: TGTGCCAGCAGCTTTTTAGTAGCGGAGGGGGCCGAGCAGTACTTC.

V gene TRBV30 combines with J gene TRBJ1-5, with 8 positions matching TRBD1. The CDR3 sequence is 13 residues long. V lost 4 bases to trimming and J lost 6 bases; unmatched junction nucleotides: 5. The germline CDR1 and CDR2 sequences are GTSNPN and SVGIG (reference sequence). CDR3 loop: CAWTPGGGQPQHF. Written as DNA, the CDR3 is TGTGCCTGGACCCCAGGGGGCGGTCAGCCCCAGCATTTT. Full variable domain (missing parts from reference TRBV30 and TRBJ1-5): SQTIHQWPATLVQPVGSPLSLECTVEGTSNPNLYWYRQAAGRGLQLLFYSVGIGQISSEVPQNLSASRPQDRQFILSSKKLLLSDSGFYLCAWTPGGGQPQHFGDGTRLSIL.